Listed below are T cell receptor beta chains from one sample, sequenced in a study of blood T cell repertoires in COVID-19. Some clones are missing from TCRdb's copy, which holds only in-frame ones; the method was immunoSEQ multiplex PCR. The data hold 410,000 or so clones, with 89% observed a single time. Source material: peripheral blood. The source is a woman in her thirties or forties with COVID-19, enrolled during active disease. Each CDR3 is given with its conserved first and last residue. A D gene is named only where the DNA matches it firmly. Clone sizes are given selectively: once, few, many, or a class where the clone is expanded.

CDR3nt: TGTGCCAGCAGCCCATCCACGGGCACTGAAGCTTTCTTT
CDR3aa: CASSPSTGTEAFF
v_gene: TRBV7-8
d_gene: NA
j_gene: TRBJ1-1
abundance: NA

CDR3nt: TGTGCCAGCAGCTTGGGACGGGGGGCTAGCAATCAGCCCCAGCATTTT
CDR3aa: CASSLGRGASNQPQHF
v_gene: TRBV5-6
d_gene: NA
j_gene: TRBJ1-5
abundance: NA

CDR3nt: TGTGCCAGCATTCTTGCGAATGAGCAGTTCTTC
CDR3aa: CASILANEQFF
v_gene: TRBV2
d_gene: NA
j_gene: TRBJ2-1
abundance: NA

CDR3nt: TGTGCCACCAGTGACCCTAACACAGGAACCCCCGGCTACACCTTC
CDR3aa: CATSDPNTGTPGYTF
v_gene: TRBV24-1
d_gene: NA
j_gene: TRBJ1-2
abundance: NA

CDR3nt: TGTGCCAGCAGCCACGGGACAGTCCAATACGAGCAGTACTTC
CDR3aa: CASSHGTVQYEQYF
v_gene: TRBV3-1/TRBV3-2
d_gene: TRBD1
j_gene: TRBJ2-7
abundance: NA

CDR3nt: TGTGCCTGGGCCTCCACGGGTGGGTCTGTAAACATTCAGTACTTC
CDR3aa: CAWASTGGSVNIQYF
v_gene: TRBV30
d_gene: NA
j_gene: TRBJ2-4
abundance: once

CDR3nt: TGTGCCTGGAGTGTTCTCGCAGGGGATGGGCAGCCCCAGCATTTT
CDR3aa: CAWSVLAGDGQPQHF
v_gene: TRBV30
d_gene: NA
j_gene: TRBJ1-5
abundance: NA

CDR3nt: TGTGCCAGCAGCAACCCGGGGGGAAGATTATTTAGGGACACTGAAGCTTTCTTT
CDR3aa: CASSNPGGRLFRDTEAFF
v_gene: TRBV11-2
d_gene: NA
j_gene: TRBJ1-1
abundance: NA

CDR3nt: TGTGCCAGCTCCCAAGAACAGGGGGTGGGGGAGCAGTACTTC
CDR3aa: CASSQEQGVGEQYF
v_gene: TRBV18
d_gene: TRBD1
j_gene: TRBJ2-7
abundance: once

CDR3nt: TGTGCCACTTCATTTAGGCTAGCGGGAGGGCGAGATACGCAGTATTTT
CDR3aa: CATSFRLAGGRDTQYF
v_gene: TRBV5-4
d_gene: TRBD2
j_gene: TRBJ2-3
abundance: NA

CDR3nt: TGTGCCAGCAGTTACTCGAGAGTATCCATTCTCCACGAGCAGTACTTC
CDR3aa: CASSYSRVSILHEQYF
v_gene: TRBV6-5
d_gene: NA
j_gene: TRBJ2-7
abundance: NA

CDR3nt: TGTGCCACCAGTGACCCCGGGACAGGGGACACTGAAGCTTTCTTT
CDR3aa: CATSDPGTGDTEAFF
v_gene: TRBV24-1
d_gene: TRBD1
j_gene: TRBJ1-1
abundance: NA

CDR3nt: TGCAGCGTTGACAACGGAGCTAACTATGGCTACACCTTC
CDR3aa: CSVDNGANYGYTF
v_gene: TRBV29-1
d_gene: NA
j_gene: TRBJ1-2
abundance: NA

CDR3nt: TGTGCCAGCAGCCCCCGTCCGGGGGAAACAGATACGCAGTATTTT
CDR3aa: CASSPRPGETDTQYF
v_gene: TRBV7-2
d_gene: NA
j_gene: TRBJ2-3
abundance: NA

CDR3nt: TGTGCCAGCTCACCAGGTCGGAGTTCCAGCTCTGGAAACACCATATATTTT
CDR3aa: CASSPGRSSSSGNTIYF
v_gene: TRBV18
d_gene: NA
j_gene: TRBJ1-3
abundance: NA

CDR3nt: TGTGCCAGCAGCCAAGAATGGGACAGGGACTTGTATAGCAATCAGCCCCAGCATTTT
CDR3aa: CASSQEWDRDLYSNQPQHF
v_gene: TRBV14
d_gene: TRBD1
j_gene: TRBJ1-5
abundance: NA

CDR3nt: TGTGCCAGCAGTGGATTACTTGGCAATGAGCAGTTCTTC
CDR3aa: CASSGLLGNEQFF
v_gene: TRBV2
d_gene: NA
j_gene: TRBJ2-1
abundance: NA

CDR3nt: TGCGCCAGCAGCTTGGACGGGACTAGCGGGAGAATCAGCGCGCAGTACTTC
CDR3aa: CASSLDGTSGRISAQYF
v_gene: TRBV5-1
d_gene: TRBD2
j_gene: TRBJ2-7
abundance: NA

CDR3nt: TGTGCCAGCAAATTAGGACAGGAAGACTATGGCTACACCTTC
CDR3aa: CASKLGQEDYGYTF
v_gene: TRBV6-5
d_gene: TRBD1
j_gene: TRBJ1-2
abundance: NA

CDR3nt: TGCAGCGTCCAAGACCGCCCGACAGGGGGCCTCAACTATGGCTACACCTTC
CDR3aa: CSVQDRPTGGLNYGYTF
v_gene: TRBV29-1
d_gene: TRBD1
j_gene: TRBJ1-2
abundance: NA

CDR3nt: TGTGCCAGCAGCATGGGACTAGCGGGTGCCTACGAGCAGTACTTC
CDR3aa: CASSMGLAGAYEQYF
v_gene: TRBV7-2
d_gene: TRBD2
j_gene: TRBJ2-7
abundance: NA

CDR3nt: TGTGCCAGCAGCCGCCGGGACAGGGGGAATGAGCAGTTCTTC
CDR3aa: CASSRRDRGNEQFF
v_gene: TRBV3-1/TRBV3-2
d_gene: TRBD1
j_gene: TRBJ2-1
abundance: NA

CDR3nt: TGTGCCAGCCGTCCTACCGGGACTAGCGGGGGGGCCTCCTACAATGAGCAGTTCTTC
CDR3aa: CASRPTGTSGGASYNEQFF
v_gene: TRBV6-6
d_gene: TRBD2
j_gene: TRBJ2-1
abundance: NA

CDR3nt: TGTGCCAGCAGTGTTCAGGGGTCAGGAAACACTGAAGCTTTCTTT
CDR3aa: CASSVQGSGNTEAFF
v_gene: TRBV2
d_gene: NA
j_gene: TRBJ1-1
abundance: few

CDR3nt: TGCGCCAGCATCTATGGGGACAGGGATAATCAGCCCCAGCATTTT
CDR3aa: CASIYGDRDNQPQHF
v_gene: TRBV5-1
d_gene: TRBD1
j_gene: TRBJ1-5
abundance: NA

CDR3nt: TGTGCCAGCAGTAGGACTACCAACTATGGCTACACCTTC
CDR3aa: CASSRTTNYGYTF
v_gene: TRBV2
d_gene: NA
j_gene: TRBJ1-2
abundance: few

CDR3nt: TGTGCCAGCGCGGCGGGCCCCCCCAAAGAACTGTTTTTT
CDR3aa: CASAAGPPKELFF
v_gene: TRBV6-5
d_gene: NA
j_gene: TRBJ1-4
abundance: NA

CDR3nt: TGTGCCAGCAGCGTAGACGGGAGTCGGGGCGAGCAGTACTTC
CDR3aa: CASSVDGSRGEQYF
v_gene: TRBV9
d_gene: NA
j_gene: TRBJ2-7
abundance: NA

CDR3nt: TGTGCCTGGAGCGCAAAAGCGACCTCGGCCATAGGCTACACCTTC
CDR3aa: CAWSAKATSAIGYTF
v_gene: TRBV30
d_gene: NA
j_gene: TRBJ1-2
abundance: NA

CDR3nt: TGTGCCTGGAGTGTACCAGGGTACACTGAAGCTTTCTTT
CDR3aa: CAWSVPGYTEAFF
v_gene: TRBV30
d_gene: NA
j_gene: TRBJ1-1
abundance: once

CDR3nt: TGTGCCAGCAGCCCTGACAGGGCGAACTATGGCTACACCTTC
CDR3aa: CASSPDRANYGYTF
v_gene: TRBV5-6
d_gene: TRBD1
j_gene: TRBJ1-2
abundance: NA

CDR3nt: TGTGCCAGCAGCTTAGATGCGGGTGAGCAGTTCTTC
CDR3aa: CASSLDAGEQFF
v_gene: TRBV11-2
d_gene: NA
j_gene: TRBJ2-1
abundance: once

CDR3nt: TGTGCCAGCTCACCAAGGAGTTTCGGGGATGAAAAACTGTTTTTT
CDR3aa: CASSPRSFGDEKLFF
v_gene: TRBV18
d_gene: NA
j_gene: TRBJ1-4
abundance: NA

CDR3nt: TGTGCCAGCAGCCCAGGGTATGGCTACACCTTC
CDR3aa: CASSPGYGYTF
v_gene: TRBV7-9
d_gene: NA
j_gene: TRBJ1-2
abundance: NA

CDR3nt: TGTGCCAGCAGCCGCGGGGACAGGGGCACGATGAACTATGGCTACACCTTC
CDR3aa: CASSRGDRGTMNYGYTF
v_gene: TRBV3-1/TRBV3-2
d_gene: TRBD1
j_gene: TRBJ1-2
abundance: NA

CDR3nt: TGTGCCAGCAGCCAAGACCAGGGGATTCATGGCTACACCTTC
CDR3aa: CASSQDQGIHGYTF
v_gene: TRBV3-1/TRBV3-2
d_gene: NA
j_gene: TRBJ1-2
abundance: NA

CDR3nt: TGTGCCAGCAGCCGTACGGGGTGGGGGGTCGATAGCACAGATACGCAGTATTTT
CDR3aa: CASSRTGWGVDSTDTQYF
v_gene: TRBV11-3
d_gene: NA
j_gene: TRBJ2-3
abundance: NA

CDR3nt: TGTGCCAGCAGTGAATGGGGCTTTAATGAAAAACTGTTTTTT
CDR3aa: CASSEWGFNEKLFF
v_gene: TRBV2
d_gene: NA
j_gene: TRBJ1-4
abundance: NA

CDR3nt: TGTGCCAGTAGTATCTTCGACAGGACGTACGAGCAGTACTTC
CDR3aa: CASSIFDRTYEQYF
v_gene: TRBV19
d_gene: NA
j_gene: TRBJ2-7
abundance: NA

CDR3nt: TGTGCCAGCAGCCCGACAGCGAATGAAAAACTGTTTTTT
CDR3aa: CASSPTANEKLFF
v_gene: TRBV5-6
d_gene: NA
j_gene: TRBJ1-4
abundance: NA

CDR3nt: TGTGCCAGCAGCTTTGTTGCAGGGGAAGAGACCCAGTACTTC
CDR3aa: CASSFVAGEETQYF
v_gene: TRBV7-2
d_gene: NA
j_gene: TRBJ2-5
abundance: NA

CDR3nt: TGTGCCATCAGTTCCCAGGGTATTGTATCCGGGGAGCTGTTTTTT
CDR3aa: CAISSQGIVSGELFF
v_gene: TRBV10-3
d_gene: NA
j_gene: TRBJ2-2
abundance: NA

CDR3nt: TGTGCCAGCAGCCTGAGGGAGACAGGTGAAGACACCTTC
CDR3aa: CASSLRETGEDTF
v_gene: TRBV6-5
d_gene: NA
j_gene: TRBJ1-2
abundance: NA

CDR3nt: TGTGCCAGTAGTACCCTAGCGGGCAGCTCCTACAATGAGCAGTTCTTC
CDR3aa: CASSTLAGSSYNEQFF
v_gene: TRBV19
d_gene: TRBD2
j_gene: TRBJ2-1
abundance: NA

CDR3nt: TGTGCCAGCAGAACCGGGACTAGCGGTACAGATACGCAGTATTTT
CDR3aa: CASRTGTSGTDTQYF
v_gene: TRBV10-3
d_gene: TRBD2
j_gene: TRBJ2-3
abundance: NA